This T cell receptor (beta chain) emerged from a study of metastatic and nonmetastatic thyroid tumors. The wider study: Across blood and tumor or nodule tissue, repertoires from malignant and benign thyroid patients were compared with one another.

This CDR3 region has 16 residues. Germline V gene lookup returns CDR1 MDHEN and CDR2 SYDVKM. Trimming removed 7 bases from V and 3 bases from J; junction bases left unmatched: 14. From the PCR reads, TCRdb re-called clones with MiXCR. The sample records tens of thousands of clones, around 16% being singletons. This clone was observed at least ten times. None of the patients had undergone any treatment ahead of thyroid surgery. V gene TRBV28 combines with J gene TRBJ1-2, with TRBD1 matching over 7 bases. The sequencing sample was made of tumor tissue. This sequence originates from a female donor with papillary thyroid cancer or a benign thyroid nodule (not recorded which). Some clones in this sample may be carry-over from other donors' samples. CDR3 amino acids: CASTSLGQRHHYGYTF. Here the CDR3 DNA reads TGTGCCAGCACCTCACTGGGACAGCGGCATCACTATGGCTACACCTTC.